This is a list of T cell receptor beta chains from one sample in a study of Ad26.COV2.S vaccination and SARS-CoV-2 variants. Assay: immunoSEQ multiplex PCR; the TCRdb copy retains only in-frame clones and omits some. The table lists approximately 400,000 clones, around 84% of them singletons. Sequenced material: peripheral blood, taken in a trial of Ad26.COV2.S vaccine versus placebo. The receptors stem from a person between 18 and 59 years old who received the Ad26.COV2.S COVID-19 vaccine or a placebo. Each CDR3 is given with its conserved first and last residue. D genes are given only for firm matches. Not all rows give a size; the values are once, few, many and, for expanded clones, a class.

CDR3: CASSLALARGNEQFF; DNA: TGTGCCAGCAGCTTAGCCCTAGCCAGGGGGAATGAGCAGTTCTTC; D: TRBD1; size: .; V: TRBV11-2; J: TRBJ2-1
CDR3: CASSESWQPNQPQHF; DNA: TGTGCCAGCAGTGAATCATGGCAGCCCAATCAGCCCCAGCATTTT; D: .; size: .; V: TRBV6-1; J: TRBJ1-5
CDR3: CASSLIPDYEQYF; DNA: TGTGCCAGCAGCCTCATTCCAGACTACGAGCAGTACTTC; D: .; size: .; V: TRBV14; J: TRBJ2-7
CDR3: CASSVRGGELFF; DNA: TGTGCCAGCAGCGTACGAGGCGGGGAGCTGTTTTTT; D: .; size: .; V: TRBV9; J: TRBJ2-2
CDR3: CASSQDAGDRVDTEAFF; DNA: TGTGCCAGCAGCCAAGACGCAGGAGACAGGGTTGACACTGAAGCTTTCTTT; D: TRBD1; size: .; V: TRBV3-1/TRBV3-2; J: TRBJ1-1
CDR3: CAISMYQETQYF; DNA: TGTGCCATCTCCATGTACCAAGAGACCCAGTACTTC; D: .; size: few; V: TRBV10-3; J: TRBJ2-5
CDR3: CASQGGGAYNEQFF; DNA: TGTGCCAGCCAGGGCGGGGGGGCCTACAATGAGCAGTTCTTC; D: TRBD2; size: .; V: TRBV6-5; J: TRBJ2-1
CDR3: CASSRGLGNQPQHF; DNA: TGTGCCAGTAGTAGGGGGCTCGGCAATCAGCCCCAGCATTTT; D: .; size: few; V: TRBV19; J: TRBJ1-5
CDR3: CASSLPLGGSPLHF; DNA: TGTGCCAGCAGCTTACCCCTGGGTGGGTCACCCCTCCACTTT; D: .; size: few; V: TRBV7-9; J: TRBJ1-6
CDR3: CASSPGQGDGYTF; DNA: TGTGCCAGCAGCCCGGGACAGGGTGATGGCTACACCTTC; D: TRBD1; size: .; V: TRBV5-6; J: TRBJ1-2
CDR3: CASSQSDSGNEQFF; DNA: TGCGCCAGCAGCCAATCGGACTCGGGCAATGAGCAGTTCTTC; D: .; size: .; V: TRBV4-3; J: TRBJ2-1
CDR3: CASSTGTASYEQYF; DNA: TGTGCCAGCTCCACCGGGACCGCCTCCTACGAGCAGTACTTC; D: .; size: .; V: TRBV18; J: TRBJ2-7
CDR3: CASSLRAGVTRHF; DNA: TGTGCCAGCAGTTTAAGGGCAGGGGTGACAAGGCACTTT; D: .; size: .; V: TRBV12-3/TRBV12-4; J: TRBJ1-6
CDR3: CASSGGLAGKSSYEQYF; DNA: TGTGCCAGCTCGGGAGGGCTAGCGGGGAAGAGCTCCTACGAGCAGTACTTC; D: TRBD2; size: .; V: TRBV7-9; J: TRBJ2-7
CDR3: CASTQQGANSPLHF; DNA: TGTGCCAGTACTCAACAGGGGGCGAATTCACCCCTCCACTTT; D: TRBD1; size: .; V: TRBV19; J: TRBJ1-6
CDR3: CASSGDSYGYTF; DNA: TGTGCCAGCAGCGGGGACAGCTATGGCTACACCTTC; D: TRBD1; size: .; V: TRBV6-4; J: TRBJ1-2
CDR3: CASSRGGREYGTDTQYF; DNA: TGTGCCAGCAGCCGCGGGGGGCGGGAGTATGGCACAGATACGCAGTATTTT; D: TRBD2; size: .; V: TRBV9; J: TRBJ2-3
CDR3: CASSLEGQGRGETQYF; DNA: TGCGCCAGCAGCTTGGAAGGGCAGGGTCGAGGGGAGACCCAGTACTTC; D: .; size: .; V: TRBV5-1; J: TRBJ2-5
CDR3: CASSATPSNTGELFF; DNA: TGTGCCAGCAGCGCCACACCCTCGAACACCGGGGAGCTGTTTTTT; D: .; size: .; V: TRBV9; J: TRBJ2-2
CDR3: CASSLSGRDYGYTF; DNA: TGTGCCAGCAGCTTATCAGGCAGGGACTATGGCTACACCTTC; D: .; size: .; V: TRBV7-2; J: TRBJ1-2
CDR3: CASSWDREKLFF; DNA: TGTGCCAGCAGTTGGGACAGGGAAAAACTGTTTTTT; D: TRBD1; size: .; V: TRBV12-3/TRBV12-4; J: TRBJ1-4
CDR3: CASSPGGSPHYEQYF; DNA: TGTGCCAGCTCACCAGGGGGCAGTCCCCACTACGAGCAGTACTTC; D: .; size: .; V: TRBV18; J: TRBJ2-7
CDR3: CASTFGEYGYTF; DNA: TGTGCCAGCACCTTTGGGGAATATGGCTACACCTTC; D: .; size: .; V: TRBV7-9; J: TRBJ1-2
CDR3: CASSTPGEQFF; DNA: TGTGCCAGCAGTACCCCGGGTGAGCAGTTCTTC; D: .; size: .; V: TRBV6-5; J: TRBJ2-1
CDR3: CASSLGVGGSTDTQYF; DNA: TGTGCCAGCAGCTTGGGGGTCGGGGGGAGCACAGATACGCAGTATTTT; D: TRBD2; size: .; V: TRBV7-2; J: TRBJ2-3
CDR3: CATSRDASTSGALESRTQYF; DNA: TGTGCCACCAGCAGAGATGCGTCGACTAGCGGGGCCCTAGAGTCACGGACCCAGTACTTC; D: TRBD2; size: once; V: TRBV15; J: TRBJ2-5
CDR3: CASSYSQGRVENEAFF; DNA: TGTGCCAGCAGTTACTCGCAGGGGCGCGTCGAAAATGAAGCTTTCTTT; D: .; size: .; V: TRBV6-5; J: TRBJ1-1